This is a list of T cell receptor beta chains from one sample in a study of T cell repertoires in cytomegalovirus infection. TCRdb ran MiXCR on the reads and lists one entry per CDR3 protein. Of over 150,000 distinct CDR3 sequences listed, roughly 20% are singletons. The sequencing input was PBMCs. These receptors were obtained from a human donor in good health (CMV status not recorded). Some clones in this sample may be carry-over from other donors' samples. CDR3s include the opening cysteine and the closing phenylalanine or tryptophan. Fields, in order: V gene, D gene, clone size, J gene, CDR3 DNA, CDR3 protein. A D gene is named only where the DNA matches it firmly. The size of a clone is reported for some rows only, either as once, few or many, or as a class for expanded clones.

TRBV5-5	TRBD1	NA	TRBJ2-5	TGTGCCAGCAGCTCGGGGGACAGGGGGCTAGAGACCCAGTACTTC	CASSSGDRGLETQYF
TRBV11-2	NA	many	TRBJ2-6	TGTGCCAGCAGCTCTCCGGGGCCGCTATGGTCTGGGGCCAACGTCCTGACTTTC	CASSSPGPLWSGANVLTF
TRBV7-2	NA	many	TRBJ2-5	TGTGCCAGCAGCTTAGCGGCGGGGACGGGCCAAGGGACCCAGTACTTC	CASSLAAGTGQGTQYF
TRBV7-6	TRBD1	many	TRBJ1-1	TGTGCCAGCAGCCTACGACAGGGCCCGAACACTGAAGCTTTCTTT	CASSLRQGPNTEAFF
TRBV20-1	NA	few	TRBJ2-5	TGCAGTGCTAGAGATTTTAGGGGGGGTGACCAAGAGACCCAGTACTTC	CSARDFRGGDQETQYF
TRBV7-2	TRBD2	few	TRBJ2-1	TGTGCCAGCAGCTTCGAGGTGGGACTAGCGGGAGGGGAGCAGTTCTTC	CASSFEVGLAGGEQFF
TRBV7-2	TRBD2	many	TRBJ2-3	TGTGCCAGCAGCTTCCCGTCGCGAGCTAGCGGGAGGGCCGGAGATACGCAGTATTTT	CASSFPSRASGRAGDTQYF
TRBV7-8	TRBD2	NA	TRBJ2-3	TGTGCCAGCAGCTCTAGGGGCGGGGGGGTTACAGATACGCAGTATTTT	CASSSRGGGVTDTQYF
TRBV4-1	NA	NA	TRBJ1-2	TGCGCCAGCAGCCAAGATCAGACCCCTAACTATGGCTACACCTTC	CASSQDQTPNYGYTF
TRBV5-4	TRBD1	few	TRBJ2-1	TGTGCCAGCAGCTTCGGGACAGAAGAGGAGCAGTTCTTC	CASSFGTEEEQFF
TRBV29-1	TRBD1	few	TRBJ1-4	TGCAGCGTGGGGTGGGGGACAGTGAATGAAAAACTGTTTTTT	CSVGWGTVNEKLFF
TRBV7-9	NA	NA	TRBJ2-3	TGTGCCAGCACTGGGGGTAGCACAGATACGCAGTATTTT	CASTGGSTDTQYF
TRBV29-1	TRBD1	NA	TRBJ1-4	TGCAGCGTTGCAGGGGGGGATGAAAAACTGTTTTTT	CSVAGGDEKLFF
TRBV28	NA	many	TRBJ2-6	TGTGCCAGCAGTTTAGGGCCCCTGACTGGGGCCAACGTCCTGACTTTC	CASSLGPLTGANVLTF
TRBV12-3/TRBV12-4	NA	many	TRBJ2-7	TGTGCCAGCAGTTTATATTACACCTACGAGCAGTACTTC	CASSLYYTYEQYF
TRBV19	NA	few	TRBJ2-1	TGTGCCAGTAGTCCACCCCCGGTGGGGAATGAGCAGTTCTTC	CASSPPPVGNEQFF
TRBV20-1	NA	few	TRBJ2-1	TGCAGTGCTAGATCCCCAGGGAAAGACAATGAGCAGTTCTTC	CSARSPGKDNEQFF
TRBV28	NA	NA	TRBJ2-7	TGTGCCAGCATAAGTGGGGGTCTGTTCTACGAGCAGTACTTC	CASISGGLFYEQYF
TRBV5-4	TRBD1	few	TRBJ2-5	TGTGCCAGCAGCTGGGACAGCCAAGAGACCCAGTACTTC	CASSWDSQETQYF
TRBV29-1	TRBD1	NA	TRBJ2-7	TGCGGGCAAGTCGAGACAGGGGGCTTCTGGGCCTACGAGCAGTACTTC	CGQVETGGFWAYEQYF
TRBV7-8	TRBD2	many	TRBJ2-1	TGTGCCAGCAGCTACCGGACTAGCGGTGAGCAGTTCTTC	CASSYRTSGEQFF
TRBV5-1	TRBD2	NA	TRBJ2-1	TGCGCCAGCAGCTTGGCAGGACTAGTCCCGGCCTCCTACAATGAGCAGTTCTTC	CASSLAGLVPASYNEQFF
TRBV20-1	TRBD2	few	TRBJ2-1	TGCAGTGCTCCATGGGGGGGGCTAGCGGGAGGAGTGACCAATGAGCAGTTCTTC	CSAPWGGLAGGVTNEQFF
TRBV7-9	NA	many	TRBJ1-5	TGTGCCAGCAGCTTAGAAGATCAGCCCCAGCATTTT	CASSLEDQPQHF
TRBV20-1	NA	few	TRBJ2-3	TGCAGTGCTAGAGATGCCCGCAGGGTGGGCAGCGGGACGCAGTATTTT	CSARDARRVGSGTQYF
TRBV2	NA	many	TRBJ2-1	TGTGCCAGCAGTGAATGGACGGTCAATGAGCAGTTCTTC	CASSEWTVNEQFF
TRBV29-1	TRBD2	few	TRBJ2-1	TGCAGCGTTGAAGGGACTAGCGACTACAATGAGCAGTTCTTC	CSVEGTSDYNEQFF